Following are 25 T cell receptor beta chains from one sample sequenced in a study of T cell responses to AZD1222 COVID-19 vaccine (dated by TCRdb to the early 2020s). This specimen's time point label, per the study, means: about 28 days (+/-7) after the second vaccine dose. Libraries came from the immunoSEQ multiplex PCR assay. What TCRdb holds here is the immuneACCESS table cut down to in-frame rearrangements. Part of the clones is not present; checked against another copy, under half of the missing clones reflect an unresolved V gene, and the others are unexplained. The sample yields approximately 140,000 clones; about 90% were counted once. The ten largest clones add up to roughly 4% of the sample. The sample here was peripheral blood, taken 28 days after the second AZD1222 dose. The receptors derive from an adult who received the AZD1222 COVID-19 vaccine.

V gene TRBV21-1 combines with J gene TRBJ1-2. TRBV21-1 is shown as a pseudogene. The CDR3 contains 12 residues. This CDR3 is CASSVGVDGYTF. CDR3 nucleotides: TGTGCCAGCAGCGTTGGAGTTGATGGCTACACCTTC.

The rearrangement uses TRBV5-1 and TRBJ2-1, with D unclear. The germline V gene encodes CDR1 SGHRS and CDR2 YFSETQ. CDR3 size: 13 residues. Between the trimmed V and J ends, which lost 0 bases and 9 bases, there was a span of 10 bases. DNA for the CDR3: TGCGCCAGCAGCTTGGAAGGAGTGAGTGAGCAGTTCTTC. It translates to CASSLEGVSEQFF.

The V call is TRBV15, the J call TRBJ2-1; 11 bases are a match to TRBD2. The CDR3 has 15 residues. V lost 6 bases to trimming and J lost 6 bases; unmatched junction nucleotides: 7. Germline V lookup: CDR1 LNHNV, CDR2 YYDKDF (reference sequence). For the CDR3, the DNA is TGTGCCACCAGTCTACTAGCGGGAGCCTTCAATGAGCAGTTCTTC. This translates into CATSLLAGAFNEQFF.

J is TRBJ1-1 and V is TRBV2; D gene unclear. Trimming pared 0 bases from V and 0 bases from J, leaving 5 bases between. Germline V gene lookup returns CDR1 SNHLY and CDR2 FYNNEI. The CDR3 extends over 14 amino acids. CDR3 bases: TGTGCCAGCAGTGAAGCCAGCTTGAACACTGAAGCTTTCTTT. Translated, it gives CASSEASLNTEAFF.

The rearrangement joins TRBV2 to TRBJ2-7; D remains unclear. CDR1 is SNHLY and CDR2 is FYNNEI in the germline V gene. There are 15 residues in the CDR3. With 1 base removed from V and 1 base from J, the gap between germline ends came to 11 bases. The DNA for the CDR3 is TGTGCCAGCAGTGAAGAGGCAGCCGTGTCCTACGAGCAGTACTTC. This codes for CASSEEAAVSYEQYF.

This chain joins TRBV7-9 and TRBJ1-4; D remains unclear. In germline, CDR1 is SEHNR, CDR2 FQNEAQ (reference sequence). This CDR3 spans 14 amino acids. V lost 5 bases and J 5 bases, leaving 12 bases between the germline ends. This chain's CDR3 is CASSGRTGNEKLFF. The CDR3 bases are TGTGCCAGCAGCGGACGGACGGGGAATGAAAAACTGTTTTTT.

V is TRBV20-1 and J is TRBJ1-2, with D possibly being TRBD1 (6 bases). The length of the CDR3 is 13 residues. Germline assignment: CDR1 DFQATT and CDR2 SNEGSKA (reference sequence). Trimming took 3 bases from V and 6 from J, leaving 14 bases between them. CDR3 protein: CSASRTADDGYTF. Here the CDR3 DNA reads TGCAGTGCTAGTCGGACAGCTGATGATGGCTACACCTTC.

CDR3 nucleotides: TGTGCCGTGGGCTCCCTAGCCAAAAACATTCAGTACTTC. It codes for CAVGSLAKNIQYF. J is TRBJ2-4 and V is TRBV11-2; D is unclear. The V gene's germline CDR1 is SGHAT and CDR2 FQNNGV. The CDR3 runs to 13 residues. The V end lost 11 bases, the J end lost 0 bases, and 11 bases lay between the germline ends.

This clone has just one count. This chain joins TRBV5-6 and TRBJ2-2, with D uncertain. Germline values: CDR1 SGHDT, CDR2 YYEEEE. CDR3 size: 13 residues. Trimming stripped 1 base from V and 4 bases from J, with 5 bases between. The CDR3 loop reads CASSLPGTGELFF. In DNA, the CDR3 is TGTGCCAGCAGCTTGCCTGGCACCGGGGAGCTGTTTTTT.

V gene TRBV4-2 combines with J gene TRBJ1-5; D uncertain. Germline V gene sequence: CDR1 LGHNA, CDR2 YNFKEQ. This CDR3 comprises 15 residues. V was trimmed by 0 bases and J by 0 bases, leaving 6 bases between them. CDR3 loop: CASSQDHHSNQPQHF. The CDR3 bases are TGTGCCAGCAGCCAAGATCATCATAGCAATCAGCCCCAGCATTTT.

This clone was recorded only once. The chain links TRBV6-5 to TRBJ1-2, with no clear D. Germline V lookup: CDR1 MNHEY, CDR2 SVGAGI. The germline V and J ends were trimmed by 5 bases and 8 bases, with 21 bases remaining between them. This CDR3 is 15 amino acids long. The CDR3 DNA sequence: TGTGCCAGCAGTCCTGAACCACGGGCTGCGATAGGCTACACCTTC. Protein sequence: CASSPEPRAAIGYTF.

The DNA of the CDR3 is TGTGCCAGCAGACAGGGGATAGAAGGACTTAGCGGATTTACAGATACGCAGTATTTT. Translation gives CASRQGIEGLSGFTDTQYF. The chain uses TRBV27 and TRBJ2-3; D perhaps matches TRBD1 (7 bases). Per the germline V gene, CDR1 is MNHEY and CDR2 is SMNVEV (reference sequence). This CDR3 has 19 residues. V was cut by 6 bases and J by 3 bases, with 28 bases left in between.

The chain recombines TRBV5-1 with TRBJ2-3; 9 nucleotides agree with TRBD2. J lost 1 base, V lost 7 bases, and 4 bases had no gene match. This CDR3 spans 14 amino acids. From germline, CDR1 is SGHRS and CDR2 YFSETQ. In DNA, the CDR3 is TGCGCCAGCCAGACTAGCGGTGGCACAGATACGCAGTATTTT. As protein: CASQTSGGTDTQYF.

In DNA, the CDR3 is TGTGCCAGCAGCCAACTCGGGGAGACCCAGTACTTC. As protein: CASSQLGETQYF. The genes are TRBV7-6 and TRBJ2-5; D unresolved. This CDR3 region has 12 residues. With 5 bases removed from V and 5 bases from J, the gap between germline ends came to 9 bases. CDR1 and CDR2 from the germline V gene are SGHVS and FNYEAQ.

This chain uses TRBV9 with TRBJ1-5, with D perhaps matching TRBD1 (6 bases). CDR3 length: 13 residues. Trimming cost V 3 bases and J 7 bases, with 11 bases left between them. Per germline, CDR1 SGDLS and CDR2 YYNGEE. The CDR3 is CASSEGGTQPQHF. The CDR3, as DNA: TGTGCCAGCAGCGAGGGGGGAACGCAGCCCCAGCATTTT. Looking up the rest from reference TRBV9 and TRBJ1-5 gives the full variable domain: DSGVTQTPKHLITATGQRVTLRCSPRSGDLSVYWYQQSLDQGLQFLIQYYNGEERAKGNILERFSAQQFPDLHSELNLSSLELGDSALYFCASSEGGTQPQHFGDGTRLSIL.

V gene TRBV9 combines with J gene TRBJ2-3; TRBD1 aligns across 10 bases. CDR1 SGDLS and CDR2 YYNGEE come from the germline V gene. The CDR3 covers 17 residues. V lost 0 bases to trimming and J lost 4 bases; unmatched junction nucleotides: 8. The CDR3 DNA is TGTGCCAGCAGCGTAGAGGGGACAGGGGCGCTCCCAGATACGCAGTATTTT. The encoded protein is CASSVEGTGALPDTQYF.

This clone was detected once. The CDR3 bases are TGTGCCAGCAGACAGGGACGATTGAAGGGCGGGGAGCTGTTTTTT. Its protein product is CASRQGRLKGGELFF. This chain connects TRBV6-5 to TRBJ2-2, with D perhaps matching TRBD1 (6 bases). CDR3 length: 15 residues. V dropped 6 bases and J dropped 7 bases, with 18 bases sitting between them. Per the germline V gene, CDR1 is MNHEY and CDR2 is SVGAGI.

The chain employs TRBV6-5 and TRBJ2-7, with no clear D. V lost 4 bases to trimming and J lost 0 bases, with 16 bases between them. The CDR3 runs 16 residues. Germline CDR1 MNHEY, CDR2 SVGAGI. Written as DNA, the CDR3 is TGTGCCAGCAGTTCCTTCGGGCGGCTGAGCTCCTACGAGCAGTACTTC. This gives the protein CASSSFGRLSSYEQYF.

The count of this clone is one. The genes are TRBV28 and TRBJ1-1, with 8 bases aligning to TRBD1. Germline CDR1 MDHEN, CDR2 SYDVKM. There are 15 residues in the CDR3. The V and J ends lost 4 bases and 1 base, in that order; junction bases with no gene match: 5. The DNA of the CDR3 is TGTGCCAGCAGTTCGAGCGGGACAGGGAACACTGAAGCTTTCTTT. It translates to CASSSSGTGNTEAFF.

The chain couples TRBV7-2 to TRBJ1-6; D unresolved. This CDR3 contains 13 residues. Per the germline V gene, CDR1 is SGHTA and CDR2 is FQGNSA. V shed 4 bases and J shed 9 bases, with 10 bases lying between them. DNA for the CDR3: TGTGCCAGCAGCTCTCGCTTGAGTTCACCCCTCCACTTT. Its translation is CASSSRLSSPLHF.

The rearrangement joins TRBV6-5 to TRBJ1-2; 7 positions match TRBD1. The germline V gene encodes CDR1 MNHEY and CDR2 SVGAGI. CDR3 length equals 14 residues. The J segment lost 6 bases and the V segment lost 2 bases, leaving 6 bases of the junction unmatched. This CDR3 is CASSYRQGVDGYTF. CDR3 coding DNA: TGTGCCAGCAGTTACAGACAGGGAGTCGATGGCTACACCTTC.

The V and J genes are TRBV19 and TRBJ1-5; no clear D gene. Germline V lookup: CDR1 LNHDA, CDR2 SQIVND (reference sequence). The ends were cut back, 3 bases at V and 7 bases at J, with 10 bases in the middle. CDR3 size: 13 residues. This CDR3 is CASSIMSEQPQHF. The DNA for the CDR3 is TGTGCCAGTAGTATCATGTCGGAACAGCCCCAGCATTTT. Drawing the rest from reference TRBV19 and TRBJ1-5, the complete variable domain is DGGITQSPKYLFRKEGQNVTLSCEQNLNHDAMYWYRQDPGQGLRLIYYSQIVNDFQKGDIAEGYSVSREKKESFPLTVTSAQKNPTAFYLCASSIMSEQPQHFGDGTRLSIL.

The chain carries TRBV2 and TRBJ1-5; weak D call: TRBD1 (5 bases). V lost 0 bases to trimming and J lost 1 base, with 10 bases between them. The germline V gene has CDR1 SNHLY and CDR2 FYNNEI. CDR3 length: 16 amino acids. The CDR3 region has the DNA TGTGCCAGCAGTGAAGCGGGGGGAGGAAGCAATCAGCCCCAGCATTTT. Protein: CASSEAGGGSNQPQHF.

The chain recombines TRBV15 with TRBJ2-1; D is tentatively TRBD1 or TRBD2 (6 bases each). CDR3 size: 16 residues. The germline V gene encodes CDR1 LNHNV and CDR2 YYDKDF (reference sequence). Trimming removed 1 base from V and 5 bases from J, with 15 bases in between. The CDR3 DNA follows: TGTGCCACCAGCAGAGCAGATCGGGGGCTTAACAATGAGCAGTTCTTC. Translated: CATSRADRGLNNEQFF. The whole variable domain, filled in from reference TRBV15 and TRBJ2-1, reads DAMVIQNPRYQVTQFGKPVTLSCSQTLNHNVMYWYQQKSSQAPKLLFHYYDKDFNNEADTPDNFQSRRPNTSFCFLDIRSPGLGDTAMYLCATSRADRGLNNEQFFGPGTRLTVL.

This chain joins TRBV4-3 and TRBJ2-2; TRBD2 might be the D (6 bases). Per the germline V gene, CDR1 is LGHNA and CDR2 is YSLEER. Trimming removed 1 base at V and 5 bases at J, with 14 bases between. This CDR3 has 16 residues. CDR3 region: CASSQGVQEGTGELFF. The CDR3 DNA follows: TGCGCCAGCAGCCAAGGCGTACAGGAGGGAACCGGGGAGCTGTTTTTT.